This T cell receptor (beta chain) was identified during a study of shared clonotypes between healthy human individuals. Concerning this clone: What it binds is unknown. Other DNA sequences in the same sample also yield this CDR3.

Participating donors were healthy, HIV-negative adults free of recent acute infections or vaccinations. Trimming stripped 6 bases from V and 5 bases from J, with 5 bases between. CDR1 and CDR2 from the germline V gene are LGHNA and YNFKEQ. The CDR3 is 11 residues long. Sequenced by immunoSEQ multiplex PCR; TCRdb stores in-frame clones only, minus some. The sample consists of roughly 110,000 clones, under 70% of them appearing once. The study's findings and limits: Donor clonotype sharing was expected to depend on sequencing depth. The study found lower generation probabilities in non-shared clonotypes than in those shared by all four donors.

Source material: memory CD8+ T cells sorted from blood. The subset is: CD45RO+ cells pooled with CCR7-negative TemRA cells. The V call is TRBV4-2, the J call TRBJ2-1, with no clear D. The TCR originated in a woman aged 25 to 39 in good health. The CDR3 sequence: CASSLNNEQFF. In nucleotides, the CDR3 is TGTGCCAGCAGTCTAAACAATGAGCAGTTCTTC.